The 13 T cell receptor beta chains below were found in one sample sequenced in a study of blood T cells in healthy people across ages. Through a sample-barcoded 5' primer and a J-beta primer mix, a second PCR was run for about 6 to 12 cycles. TCRdb processed the 5' RACE reads anew with MiXCR; each CDR3 protein has one entry. The repertoire holds about 760,000 distinct CDR3 sequences, with about 25% as singletons. The same sample was also studied in work on T cells of mothers and their children.

The sequencing input was blood. All receptors come from a boy under 18 in good health.

The rearrangement uses TRBV6-5 and TRBJ2-1, with 9 positions matching TRBD2. Matching the DNA end better, TRBJ2-5 makes the J call doubtful. The length of the CDR3 is 15 residues. The germline gives CDR1 MNHEY, CDR2 SVGAGI. CDR3 bases: TGTGCCAGCAGCTATTTTAGCGGGAGTAGAGAGACCCAGTACTTC. Translating it yields CASSYFSGSRETQYF.

This rearrangement joins TRBV4-3 to TRBJ1-4, with TRBD1 matching 8 bases. The CDR3 is 15 residues long. The V gene's germline CDR1 is LGHNA and CDR2 YSLEER. Trimming took 4 bases from V and 3 from J; bases not matched to a gene: 4. The CDR3 is CASSPRQGPNEKLFF. The CDR3 DNA is TGCGCCAGCAGCCCCAGACAGGGGCCTAATGAAAAACTGTTTTTT.

CDR3 in amino acids: CASSYLSTGELFF. CDR3 bases: TGTGCCAGCAGTTACCTGTCCACCGGGGAGCTGTTTTTT. The J gene is TRBJ2-2, the V gene TRBV6-2 or TRBV6-3; D uncertain. Between the trimmed V and J ends, which lost 2 bases and 4 bases, there was a span of 5 bases. This CDR3 has 13 amino acids. Germline V CDR1 and CDR2: MNHEY, SVGEGT.

The rearrangement uses TRBV5-1 and TRBJ2-2, with 7 nucleotides matching TRBD2. The CDR3 totals 15 residues. Per the germline V gene, CDR1 is SGHRS and CDR2 is YFSETQ. V lost 4 bases and J lost 6; bases outside the gene matches: 9. CDR3 sequence (DNA): TGCGCCAGCAGCCGGCAGCGGGGAGTCGCCGGGGAGCTGTTTTTT. It yields the protein CASSRQRGVAGELFF.

This clonotype was observed a few times. The chain joins TRBV27 to TRBJ1-5; TRBD1 is a possible D gene (5 bases). Trimming took 7 bases from V and 6 from J, leaving 16 bases between them. CDR3 size: 14 residues. CDR1 and CDR2 from the germline V gene are MNHEY and SMNVEV (reference sequence). CDR3 DNA: TGTGCCAGCACCCCCAGCGTAGGGACTCAGCCCCAGCATTTT. Translation: CASTPSVGTQPQHF.

This clonotype was recorded a few times. The chain combines TRBV7-2 with TRBJ2-3; 7 bases are a match to TRBD2. CDR3 length: 16 residues. After removal of 1 base from V and 2 bases from J, the junction contained 6 bases not matched to a gene. Germline V CDR1 and CDR2: SGHTA, FQGNSA. In DNA form, the CDR3 reads TGTGCCAGCAGCTTAGGGGCTAGCGGACTCACAGATACGCAGTATTTT. Residues: CASSLGASGLTDTQYF. The full variable domain, with the rest looked up from reference TRBV7-2 and TRBJ2-3, is GAGVSQSPSNKVTEKGKDVELRCDPISGHTALYWYRQSLGQGLEFLIYFQGNSAPDKSGLPSDRFSAERTGGSVSTLTIQRTQQEDSAVYLCASSLGASGLTDTQYFGPGTRLTVL.

This clonotype was recorded at least ten times. The chain joins TRBV28 to TRBJ2-5; 12 bases map to TRBD1. The V gene end was trimmed by 5 bases and the J gene end by 4 bases; junction bases not matched to a gene: 5. The CDR3 consists of 15 residues. CDR1 is MDHEN, CDR2 SYDVKM, per germline. The chain's CDR3 is CASSRPGQGAETQYF. The CDR3, as DNA: TGTGCCAGCAGTCGGCCGGGACAGGGGGCAGAGACCCAGTACTTC.

The J gene is TRBJ2-1, the V gene TRBV2; 7 positions match TRBD2. From germline, CDR1 is SNHLY and CDR2 FYNNEI. CDR3 size: 16 residues. The trim removed 6 bases at V and 5 bases at J, leaving 13 bases unmatched. The CDR3 protein is CASSESGTNPHNEQFF. The CDR3, as DNA: TGTGCCAGCAGCGAGAGTGGGACTAACCCTCACAATGAGCAGTTCTTC.

The gene calls are TRBV12-3 or TRBV12-4 and TRBJ2-5; no firm D call. The CDR3 has 12 amino acids. Trimming took off 8 bases at V and 7 bases at J, with 14 bases between the two ends. CDR3 sequence: CASRKVLGTQYF. In DNA, the CDR3 is TGTGCCAGCCGGAAGGTTTTAGGGACCCAGTACTTC.

This clonotype has only a few counts. This CDR3 is CASSLVDSTYEQYF. The DNA for the CDR3 is TGTGCCAGCAGCTTAGTGGACAGCACCTACGAGCAGTACTTC. This chain links TRBV11-3 with TRBJ2-7; D possibly corresponds to TRBD1 (6 bases). Germline lookup yields CDR1 SGHNT and CDR2 YENEEA. This CDR3 region has 14 residues. Trimming removed 1 base at V and 2 bases at J, with 9 bases between.

J is TRBJ2-3 and V is TRBV5-1; 11 bases fit TRBD2. With 0 bases clipped from V and 2 bases from J, the junction kept 2 bases outside the gene matches. Germline V gene lookup returns CDR1 SGHRS and CDR2 YFSETQ. This CDR3 spans 16 amino acids. CDR3 nucleotides: TGCGCCAGCAGCTTGGTTAGCGGGGGGGTCACAGATACGCAGTATTTT. As protein: CASSLVSGGVTDTQYF.

This clonotype was detected a few times. The chain uses TRBV3-1 and TRBJ2-5; possible D gene TRBD1, 5 bases. The DNA matches TRBJ2-7 better at its end, which makes the J call doubtful. Germline CDR1 LGHDT, CDR2 YNNKEL (reference sequence). The CDR3 extends over 15 amino acids. DNA of the CDR3: TGTGCCAGCAGCCAAGACCTACAGGCCTCCACCGAGCAGTACTTC. Encoded protein: CASSQDLQASTEQYF.

V usage is TRBV28 and J usage is TRBJ1-5, with D possibly matching TRBD1 (5 bases). V was cut by 6 bases and J by 3 bases, with 12 bases left in between. Germline V gives CDR1 MDHEN, CDR2 SYDVKM. The CDR3 has 14 amino acids. The chain's CDR3 is CASRIIGTNQPQHF. The CDR3 DNA reads TGTGCCAGCAGGATTATCGGGACCAATCAGCCCCAGCATTTT.